The TCR beta chain under discussion was sequenced for a study of OX40 agonist ivuxolimab in advanced cancers. Study summary: Patients with hepatocellular carcinoma, melanoma, renal cell or head and neck cancer made up the dose-escalation patients. Whole-study findings and limits: Some patients without response likewise showed low normalized clonal expansion.

Clones were read by immunoSEQ multiplex PCR, and TCRdb kept only the in-frame ones, dropping some. The table includes 65,000 to 80,000 clones, 80% to 90% detected once. Germline V gene data show CDR1 as SQVTM and CDR2 as ANQGSEA. The CDR3 contains 10 residues. Trimming cost V 6 bases and J 2 bases, with 4 bases left between them. This clone was counted only a few times. Antigen specificity is unknown. The rearrangement uses TRBV29-1 and TRBJ1-1; unclear D gene. This receptor was obtained from an adult with an advanced solid tumor such as melanoma, head and neck, liver or kidney cancer. Sample: CD4+ or CD8+ T cells sorted from blood, taken in a trial of the OX40 agonist ivuxolimab. CDR3 amino acids: CSVTNTEAFF. The DNA for the CDR3 is TGCAGCGTCACCAACACTGAAGCTTTCTTT.